These 4 T cell receptor beta chains were all obtained from the same sample, sequenced in a study of beta chain features in type 1 diabetes. Sequenced material consisted of expressed TCRB transcripts (all of the isolated RNA was reverse transcribed). Only in-frame clones appear in the TCRdb table, and some are missing; sequencing was by immunoSEQ multiplex PCR. Of 120,000 to 150,000 clones detected, under 60% appear once; the ten largest clones hold roughly 0.43%. The sample taken for sequencing was Tregs from blood. These TCRs come from a man between 18 and 29 years old in good health.

The V call is TRBV4-3, the J call TRBJ2-5, with D maybe TRBD1 (6 bases). Germline V CDR1 and CDR2: LGHNA, YSLEER. The length of the CDR3 is 17 residues. V was trimmed by 0 bases and J by 11 bases, leaving 25 bases between them. CDR3 protein: CASSQDSVGPYPRGQYF. As DNA, the CDR3 is TGCGCCAGCAGCCAAGATAGTGTAGGGCCATACCCAAGGGGGCAGTACTTC.

In its sample, this clone was seen a few times. The chain employs TRBV7-2 and TRBJ2-5, with TRBD2 as a possible D gene (6 bases). CDR3 length: 12 amino acids. CDR1 and CDR2 from the germline V gene are SGHTA and FQGNSA. Trimming took off 5 bases at V and 9 bases at J, with 13 bases between the two ends. This CDR3 is CASSRGEAAQYF. As DNA, the CDR3 is TGTGCCAGCAGCCGAGGGGAGGCCGCCCAGTACTTC.

The chain carries TRBV7-2 and TRBJ2-1, with D uncertain. CDR1 SGHTA and CDR2 FQGNSA come from the germline V gene. The V end lost 5 bases, the J end lost 2 bases, and 10 bases lay between the germline ends. The CDR3 contains 14 residues. The chain's CDR3 is CASSGQTPYNEQFF. The CDR3, as DNA: TGTGCCAGCAGCGGGCAGACACCCTACAATGAGCAGTTCTTC.

In this sample, this clone turned up a few times. V and J are TRBV4-3 and TRBJ2-4; no clear D gene. V was pared by 1 base and J by 0 bases, with 13 bases between. CDR1 is LGHNA and CDR2 is YSLEER in the germline V gene. This CDR3 is 17 amino acids long. As DNA, the CDR3 is TGCGCCAGCAGCCAAGTTGACAACGTACTAGCCAAAAACATTCAGTACTTC. Amino acids: CASSQVDNVLAKNIQYF.